The text below deals with one TCR beta chain. The antigen remains undetermined. The entry originates in a study of OX40 agonist ivuxolimab in advanced cancers. About the study: Past anti-PD-1, anti-PD-L1 or anti-CTLA-4 therapy was accepted, and 30% to 50% had received some. Notes on the study in general: Patients with a partial response at 0.1-3.0 mg/kg had among the lowest clonal expansion.

V lost 3 bases and J lost 5; bases outside the gene matches: 15. This CDR3 region has 17 residues. Germline CDR1 and CDR2: GTSNPN and SVGIG (reference sequence). Assay: immunoSEQ multiplex PCR; the TCRdb copy retains only in-frame clones and omits some. Here the sample spans around 15,000 clones, 86% being singletons. Baseline was the first blood sampling point, followed by cycle 4 day 1 and cycle 7 day 1. The source material was CD4+ or CD8+ T cells sorted from blood, sampled in a trial of the OX40 agonist ivuxolimab. This clonotype originated in an adult with an advanced solid tumor such as melanoma, head and neck, liver or kidney cancer. The V and J genes are TRBV30 and TRBJ2-1; 8 bases map to TRBD2. For the CDR3, the DNA is TGTGCCTGGAGATCGGGGGGGCCCGGGAGGATTAACAATGAGCAGTTCTTC. It yields the protein CAWRSGGPGRINNEQFF. Drawing the rest from reference TRBV30 and TRBJ2-1, the complete variable domain is SQTIHQWPATLVQPVGSPLSLECTVEGTSNPNLYWYRQAAGRGLQLLFYSVGIGQISSEVPQNLSASRPQDRQFILSSKKLLLSDSGFYLCAWRSGGPGRINNEQFFGPGTRLTVL.